Listed here are 27 T cell receptor beta chains from one sample, sequenced in a study of CD8 T cells in ankylosing spondylitis. General study findings and limits: Characteristic of ankylosing spondylitis blood, it appeared, was a TCR beta motif comprising roughly 8 highly homologous variants.

These receptors' targets are unknown. From the 5' RACE reads, TCRdb called clonotypes with MiXCR, one entry per CDR3 protein. The sample consists of 650,000 to 800,000 distinct CDR3 sequences, 15% to 20% of them appearing once. The source material was blood, either unsorted or a sorted T cell fraction (not recorded which). Receptor source: a male donor with ankylosing spondylitis.

The chain uses TRBV20-1 and TRBJ1-1, with no clear D. The CDR3 has 13 amino acids. Germline V gene sequence: CDR1 DFQATT, CDR2 SNEGSKA (reference sequence). V was shortened by 4 bases and J by 2 bases, with 11 bases between the two germline ends. CDR3 sequence (DNA): TGCAGTGCTAAGTTTTTGGTTAACACTGAAGCTTTCTTT. Encoded protein: CSAKFLVNTEAFF.

The chain is built from TRBV5-1 and TRBJ2-1; 10 positions agree with TRBD2. V gave up 2 bases and J gave up 0 bases; unmatched junction bases: 2. Germline V gene lookup returns CDR1 SGHRS and CDR2 YFSETQ. The CDR3 is made up of 16 amino acids. CDR3 DNA: TGCGCCAGCAGCTTTAGCGGGGGGCCCTCCTACAATGAGCAGTTCTTC. As protein: CASSFSGGPSYNEQFF.

This chain links TRBV12-3 or TRBV12-4 with TRBJ1-5; no clear D gene. V was shortened by 6 bases and J by 1 base, with 13 bases between the two germline ends. CDR3 length: 15 amino acids. The chain's CDR3 is CASSPHPGSNQPQHF. CDR3 coding DNA: TGTGCCAGCAGCCCACACCCCGGGAGCAATCAGCCCCAGCATTTT.

The table lists this clonotype with a few counts. The chain uses TRBV30 and TRBJ2-7, with 7 bases that match TRBD2. Germline V CDR1 and CDR2: GTSNPN, SVGIG (reference sequence). The junction had 6 bases not matched to a gene; V was cut back by 0 bases and J by 7 bases. The CDR3 loop spans 13 amino acids. The CDR3 here is CAWSVVAGDEQYF. The DNA of the CDR3 is TGTGCCTGGAGTGTCGTGGCGGGGGATGAGCAGTACTTC.

This clonotype was seen more than once but under ten times. The gene calls are TRBV27 and TRBJ2-7; 9 nucleotides match TRBD2. J lost 1 base, V lost 8 bases, and 9 bases had no gene match. The CDR3 runs 15 residues. Germline assignment: CDR1 MNHEY and CDR2 SMNVEV (reference sequence). The CDR3 bases are TGTGCCAGCCGGTCAGCGGGAGGTTTATCCTACGAGCAGTACTTC. As protein: CASRSAGGLSYEQYF.

The chain joins TRBV29-1 to TRBJ2-5; 9 bases align to TRBD2. With V trimmed by 0 bases and J by 7 bases, 15 bases remained unmatched. The germline gives CDR1 SQVTM, CDR2 ANQGSEA. This CDR3 region has 17 residues. The CDR3 loop is CSVEDISGSTSSWTQYF. CDR3 DNA sequence: TGCAGCGTTGAAGATATTAGCGGGAGTACCTCCTCATGGACCCAGTACTTC.

This chain uses TRBV27 with TRBJ2-3, with D perhaps matching TRBD1 (5 bases). CDR3 length: 16 amino acids. CDR1 is MNHEY, CDR2 SMNVEV, per germline (reference sequence). V lost 2 bases, J lost 0 bases, and 12 bases lay in between. The CDR3 sequence is CASSLLQGSSTDTQYF. CDR3 coding DNA: TGTGCCAGCAGTTTACTCCAGGGCTCTAGCACAGATACGCAGTATTTT.

This clonotype was detected a few times. The rearrangement links TRBV20-1 to TRBJ1-2, with TRBD1 matching over 12 bases. Trimming removed 1 base from V and 4 bases from J; junction bases left unmatched: 10. The CDR3 runs to 17 residues. CDR1 DFQATT and CDR2 SNEGSKA come from the germline V gene (reference sequence). The CDR3 region is CSARGQGTGGLGYGYTF. The CDR3 nucleotides are TGCAGTGCTAGAGGGCAGGGGACAGGGGGCTTGGGCTATGGCTACACCTTC.

The chain combines TRBV4-2 with TRBJ2-3; possibly TRBD1 for D (6 bases). This CDR3 has 16 amino acids. V gave up 3 bases and J gave up 3 bases, with 16 bases separating them. Germline CDR1 and CDR2: LGHNA and YNFKEQ. CDR3 region: CASSHTLNRATDTQYF. In DNA, the CDR3 is TGTGCCAGCAGCCATACCCTCAACAGGGCGACAGATACGCAGTATTTT.

A few counts support this clonotype. This chain links TRBV6-6 with TRBJ2-5; D is unresolved. V shed 7 bases and J shed 0 bases, with 9 bases lying between them. The CDR3 is 13 amino acids. CDR1 and CDR2 from the germline V gene are MNHNY and SVGAGI (reference sequence). CDR3 protein: CASTGPYQETQYF. The CDR3 DNA follows: TGTGCCAGCACCGGACCCTACCAAGAGACCCAGTACTTC.

This clonotype was observed a handful of times. The chain is built from TRBV24-1 and TRBJ1-1; tentatively, D is TRBD1 (5 bases). Germline values: CDR1 KGHDR, CDR2 SFDVKD. The V end was cut by 7 bases, the J end by 8 bases, with 16 bases between. The CDR3 consists of 13 residues. CDR3 sequence: CATRASGFSEAFF. In DNA, the CDR3 is TGTGCCACCAGGGCCTCAGGGTTTTCGGAAGCTTTCTTT.

This CDR3 reads CASAPGDGNQPQHF. In DNA, the CDR3 is TGTGCCAGCGCGCCAGGGGATGGCAATCAGCCCCAGCATTTT. The rearrangement links TRBV4-2 to TRBJ1-5; D is possibly TRBD1 (6 bases). V lost 8 bases to trimming and J lost 2 bases, with 13 bases between them. Germline CDR1 reads LGHNA; CDR2 reads YNFKEQ. This CDR3 is 14 amino acids long.

This clonotype has just a few counts. The chain employs TRBV20-1 and TRBJ1-1; 8 bases match TRBD1. With V trimmed by 6 bases and J by 4 bases, 10 bases remained unmatched. Germline V gene sequence: CDR1 DFQATT, CDR2 SNEGSKA (reference sequence). The CDR3 is made up of 14 amino acids. The CDR3 loop is CSANDGQGFTEAFF. CDR3 bases: TGCAGTGCCAACGATGGACAGGGATTCACTGAAGCTTTCTTT.

In this sample, this clonotype turned up a few times. CDR3 protein: CASSPGTSLETQYF. The CDR3 bases are TGTGCCAGCAGCCCCGGGACTAGTCTTGAGACCCAGTACTTC. The chain is built from TRBV7-2 and TRBJ2-5; 8 bases agree with TRBD2. Per the germline V gene, CDR1 is SGHTA and CDR2 is FQGNSA. The ends lost 5 bases at V and 5 bases at J; junction bases unmatched: 7. The CDR3 is 14 amino acids.

The J gene is TRBJ1-5, the V gene TRBV6-2 or TRBV6-3; D is undetermined. Germline V CDR1 and CDR2: MNHEY, SVGEGT. The CDR3 length is 14 residues. With 7 bases removed from V and 7 bases from J, the gap between germline ends came to 17 bases. The CDR3 nucleotides are TGTGCCAGCACCGACGGGGTGTTGGGGCAGCCCCAGCATTTT. Translation: CASTDGVLGQPQHF.

This clonotype was counted between two and nine times. DNA of the CDR3: TGCGCCAGCAGCCAAGATGATGTGGCAGGGATGAGCTACGAGCAGTACTTC. Its translation is CASSQDDVAGMSYEQYF. The gene calls are TRBV4-1 and TRBJ2-7; maybe TRBD1 (5 bases). The V end was cut by 0 bases, the J end by 3 bases, with 18 bases between. The CDR3 covers 17 residues. The germline CDR1 and CDR2 sequences are MGHRA and YSYEKL.

In this sample, this clonotype turned up many times. The rearrangement uses TRBV2 and TRBJ1-1; a possible D gene is TRBD1 (6 bases). The CDR3 is 14 amino acids. CDR1 and CDR2 (germline): SNHLY, FYNNEI. V was clipped by 6 bases and J by 5 bases, with 16 bases between them. The CDR3 loop is CASRLNREVTEAFF. In DNA form, the CDR3 reads TGTGCCAGCAGGCTAAACAGGGAGGTGACTGAAGCTTTCTTT.

This clonotype was picked up a small number of times. The genes are TRBV19 and TRBJ2-3; D call uncertain. V dropped 4 bases and J dropped 2 bases, with 10 bases sitting between them. Per germline, CDR1 LNHDA and CDR2 SQIVND (reference sequence). The length of the CDR3 is 14 residues. The CDR3 coding sequence is TGTGCCAGTAGTACTGACGGATCCACAGATACGCAGTATTTT. It specifies CASSTDGSTDTQYF. Full variable domain (missing parts from reference TRBV19 and TRBJ2-3): DGGITQSPKYLFRKEGQNVTLSCEQNLNHDAMYWYRQDPGQGLRLIYYSQIVNDFQKGDIAEGYSVSREKKESFPLTVTSAQKNPTAFYLCASSTDGSTDTQYFGPGTRLTVL.

The rearrangement uses TRBV3-1 and TRBJ2-2; tentative D call: TRBD2 (6 bases). This CDR3 comprises 15 residues. CDR1 and CDR2 (germline): LGHDT, YNNKEL (reference sequence). The ends were cut back, 5 bases at V and 5 bases at J, with 15 bases in the middle. The CDR3 spells CASSREQDYTGELFF. The CDR3, as DNA: TGTGCCAGCAGCAGGGAACAGGACTATACCGGGGAGCTGTTTTTT.

This chain links TRBV24-1 with TRBJ2-1; TRBD2 agrees at 12 bases. Germline V lookup: CDR1 KGHDR, CDR2 SFDVKD. Trimming cost V 9 bases and J 10 bases; bases outside gene matches: 12. The length of the CDR3 is 15 residues. CDR3 DNA: TGTGCCACCGCCGCTAGCGGGAGGGCCATTTGGGAGCAGTTCTTC. Its protein is CATAASGRAIWEQFF.

The chain couples TRBV4-1 to TRBJ2-7; no clear D gene. The germline V gene has CDR1 MGHRA and CDR2 YSYEKL. This CDR3 has 15 amino acids. V was trimmed by 4 bases and J by 0 bases, leaving 13 bases between them. The CDR3 region is CASSPDPGFSYEQYF. The CDR3 nucleotides are TGCGCCAGCAGCCCCGATCCGGGCTTCTCCTACGAGCAGTACTTC.

This chain connects TRBV4-2 to TRBJ2-1; no firm D call. Per germline, CDR1 LGHNA and CDR2 YNFKEQ. There are 14 residues in the CDR3. V was cut by 1 base and J by 4 bases, with 8 bases left in between. The CDR3 DNA reads TGTGCCAGCAGCCAAGCCCAGCTGTACAATGAGCAGTTCTTC. It codes for CASSQAQLYNEQFF.

Only a few counts were recorded for this clonotype. This chain uses TRBV3-1 with TRBJ1-4; TRBD1 aligns across 8 bases. Germline loops: CDR1 LGHDT, CDR2 YNNKEL (reference sequence). Trimming cost V 3 bases and J 0 bases; bases outside gene matches: 0. The CDR3 runs to 15 residues. This CDR3 is CASSQGQATNEKLFF. Here the CDR3 DNA reads TGTGCCAGCAGCCAGGGACAGGCAACTAATGAAAAACTGTTTTTT.

This clonotype has a count of ten or more. The genes are TRBV15 and TRBJ1-6; D unclear. The ends were cut back, 2 bases at V and 7 bases at J, with 3 bases in the middle. This CDR3 has 12 amino acids. The germline V gene has CDR1 LNHNV and CDR2 YYDKDF (reference sequence). Written as DNA, the CDR3 is TGTGCCACCAGCAGAAGGAATTCACCCCTCCACTTT. Translated: CATSRRNSPLHF.

This clonotype showed up just a few times. The genes are TRBV28 and TRBJ1-4; the D gene is possibly TRBD1 (6 bases). V lost 7 bases and J 0 bases, leaving 18 bases between the germline ends. CDR1 is MDHEN, CDR2 SYDVKM, per germline. The CDR3 is made up of 17 amino acids. CDR3: CASKGLADSATNEKLFF. In DNA form, the CDR3 reads TGTGCCAGCAAGGGGCTCGCGGACAGCGCAACTAATGAAAAACTGTTTTTT.

This clonotype has only a few counts. The chain recombines TRBV12-3 or TRBV12-4 with TRBJ1-1; D is ambiguous. This CDR3 is 14 amino acids long. Trimming left V 3 bases short and J 6 bases short, with 14 bases between. The CDR3 bases are TGTGCCAGCAGTTTTGCAGGACCAAGGGCTGAAGCTTTCTTT. Translated: CASSFAGPRAEAFF.

The chain has TRBV28 and TRBJ1-2; D gene unclear. CDR3 size: 11 residues. V was cut by 6 bases and J by 7 bases, with 9 bases left in between. Germline loops: CDR1 MDHEN, CDR2 SYDVKM. In DNA, the CDR3 is TGTGCCAGCAGCACGGCGTCTGGCTACACCTTC. Its protein is CASSTASGYTF.